This note documents a single T cell receptor beta chain sequence. This record comes from a study of blood T cell repertoires in COVID-19. The CDR3 is made up of 18 amino acids. The germline V gene has CDR1 SGHTA and CDR2 FQGNSA. V trimming: 5 bases; J trimming: 2 bases; junction bases outside the gene matches: 12. Clones were read by immunoSEQ multiplex PCR, and TCRdb kept only the in-frame ones, dropping some. The table shows 180,000 or so clones, with 70% to 90% occurring only once. Sequencing used peripheral blood. The V and J genes are TRBV7-2 and TRBJ2-1; 10 positions match TRBD2. The sequence was collected from a person in their 70s with COVID-19, enrolled during active disease. The CDR3 DNA reads as TGTGCCAGCAGCCCACAGAGGACTAGCGGCCCCCCCTACAATGAGCAGTTCTTC. Translation gives CASSPQRTSGPPYNEQFF.